A selection of T cell receptor beta chains follows, all from one sample in a study of blood T cells in healthy people across ages. Using its own MiXCR run on the 5' RACE reads, TCRdb lists one record per CDR3 protein. The sample records fewer than 800,000 distinct CDR3 sequences, 25% being singletons. The sample was also reused in another study, on T cells of mothers and their children.

Sequences were obtained from blood. The receptor set was obtained from a boy aged 10-17 years in good health. Each CDR3 is given with its conserved first and last residue. Fields, in order: D gene, V gene, J gene, clone size, CDR3 protein, CDR3 DNA. The D gene is left open where the match is weak. The size entry is marked missing in some rows and otherwise reads once, few, many or a size class.

d_call: TRBD1
v_call: TRBV12-3/TRBV12-4
j_call: TRBJ1-2
clone_size: few
cdr3_aa: CASRTWDSYDYGYTF
cdr3_nt: TGTGCCAGCAGAACCTGGGACAGTTACGACTATGGCTACACCTTC

d_call: -
v_call: TRBV12-3/TRBV12-4
j_call: TRBJ2-2
clone_size: few
cdr3_aa: CASSLARKEVGELFF
cdr3_nt: TGTGCCAGCAGTTTAGCTAGGAAAGAAGTCGGGGAGCTGTTTTTT

d_call: -
v_call: TRBV7-6
j_call: TRBJ2-5
clone_size: few
cdr3_aa: CASSLDLSRETQYF
cdr3_nt: TGTGCCAGCAGCTTAGACCTAAGTCGAGAGACCCAGTACTTC

d_call: -
v_call: TRBV10-3
j_call: TRBJ2-1
clone_size: -
cdr3_aa: CAISEGAASAGKNEQFF
cdr3_nt: TGTGCCATCAGTGAGGGAGCGGCTAGCGCCGGGAAAAACGAGCAGTTCTTC

d_call: -
v_call: TRBV7-9
j_call: TRBJ2-5
clone_size: few
cdr3_aa: CASRWDYQETQYF
cdr3_nt: TGTGCCAGCAGGTGGGACTACCAAGAGACCCAGTACTTC

d_call: -
v_call: TRBV29-1
j_call: TRBJ2-3
clone_size: few
cdr3_aa: CSVGTRGIGTDTQYF
cdr3_nt: TGCAGCGTCGGGACACGGGGGATTGGCACAGATACGCAGTATTTT

d_call: TRBD2
v_call: TRBV2
j_call: TRBJ2-1
clone_size: -
cdr3_aa: CASLAGGAFEQFF
cdr3_nt: TGTGCCAGCCTTGCGGGGGGGGCCTTTGAGCAGTTCTTC

d_call: TRBD1
v_call: TRBV10-3
j_call: TRBJ2-7
clone_size: -
cdr3_aa: CAIKGQGDVYEQYF
cdr3_nt: TGTGCCATCAAGGGACAGGGAGATGTGTACGAGCAGTACTTC

d_call: -
v_call: TRBV27
j_call: TRBJ2-7
clone_size: few
cdr3_aa: CASSLSQGVYEQYF
cdr3_nt: TGTGCCAGCAGTTTAAGTCAGGGAGTATACGAGCAGTACTTC

d_call: TRBD1
v_call: TRBV12-3/TRBV12-4
j_call: TRBJ2-1
clone_size: -
cdr3_aa: CASRGTANNEQFF
cdr3_nt: TGTGCCAGCAGGGGGACAGCCAACAATGAGCAGTTCTTC

d_call: -
v_call: TRBV12-3/TRBV12-4
j_call: TRBJ1-3
clone_size: -
cdr3_aa: CASSPVIPGNTIYF
cdr3_nt: TGTGCCAGCAGTCCAGTGATTCCTGGAAACACCATATATTTT

d_call: -
v_call: TRBV7-9
j_call: TRBJ1-1
clone_size: -
cdr3_aa: CASTHPRQNTEAFF
cdr3_nt: TGTGCCAGCACCCACCCTCGACAGAACACTGAAGCTTTCTTT

d_call: -
v_call: TRBV10-3
j_call: TRBJ1-5
clone_size: -
cdr3_aa: CAISADIIVNQPQHF
cdr3_nt: TGTGCCATCAGCGCGGACATTATTGTCAATCAGCCCCAGCATTTT

d_call: -
v_call: TRBV18
j_call: TRBJ2-6
clone_size: -
cdr3_aa: CASSQGPVTAGANVLTF
cdr3_nt: TGTGCCAGCTCACAAGGACCGGTAACCGCTGGGGCCAACGTCCTGACTTTC

d_call: -
v_call: TRBV2
j_call: TRBJ2-5
clone_size: few
cdr3_aa: CATSWDGEETQYF
cdr3_nt: TGTGCCACCAGCTGGGACGGTGAAGAGACCCAGTACTTC

d_call: -
v_call: TRBV7-3
j_call: TRBJ2-2
clone_size: few
cdr3_aa: CASSLHGETGELFF
cdr3_nt: TGTGCCAGCAGCCTCCATGGCGAAACCGGGGAGCTGTTTTTT

d_call: TRBD2
v_call: TRBV2
j_call: TRBJ2-3
clone_size: -
cdr3_aa: CASRGLAGRSDTQYF
cdr3_nt: TGTGCCAGCAGAGGACTAGCGGGGCGGTCAGATACGCAGTATTTT

d_call: TRBD2
v_call: TRBV5-8
j_call: TRBJ2-1
clone_size: -
cdr3_aa: CASSPHTAGGLGEQFF
cdr3_nt: TGTGCCAGCAGCCCCCACACAGCGGGAGGGCTAGGTGAGCAGTTCTTC

d_call: -
v_call: TRBV15
j_call: TRBJ2-3
clone_size: few
cdr3_aa: CATSRNHWRDTQYF
cdr3_nt: TGTGCCACCAGCAGGAACCATTGGAGAGATACGCAGTATTTT

d_call: -
v_call: TRBV10-3
j_call: TRBJ1-2
clone_size: -
cdr3_aa: CAIIPATDYGYTF
cdr3_nt: TGTGCCATCATCCCAGCGACAGACTATGGCTACACCTTC

d_call: TRBD2
v_call: TRBV10-3
j_call: TRBJ2-7
clone_size: few
cdr3_aa: CAISGTSGGAYEQYF
cdr3_nt: TGTGCCATCAGTGGGACTAGCGGGGGGGCCTACGAGCAGTACTTC

d_call: -
v_call: TRBV25-1
j_call: TRBJ2-7
clone_size: few
cdr3_aa: CASGQAYEQYF
cdr3_nt: TGTGCCAGCGGACAAGCCTACGAGCAGTACTTC

d_call: -
v_call: TRBV18
j_call: TRBJ2-5
clone_size: -
cdr3_aa: CASSPPWDTQETQYF
cdr3_nt: TGTGCCAGCTCACCACCGTGGGACACACAAGAGACCCAGTACTTC

d_call: TRBD2
v_call: TRBV20-1
j_call: TRBJ2-5
clone_size: -
cdr3_aa: CSAAGLQETQYF
cdr3_nt: TGCAGTGCAGCGGGACTACAAGAGACCCAGTACTTC

d_call: -
v_call: TRBV28
j_call: TRBJ1-2
clone_size: few
cdr3_aa: CASSLIDLSPYGYTF
cdr3_nt: TGTGCCAGCAGTTTAATCGACCTAAGCCCCTATGGCTACACCTTC

d_call: TRBD1
v_call: TRBV29-1
j_call: TRBJ1-2
clone_size: few
cdr3_aa: CSASTGTNYGYTF
cdr3_nt: TGCAGCGCCTCGACAGGGACTAACTATGGCTACACCTTC

d_call: -
v_call: TRBV4-3
j_call: TRBJ2-7
clone_size: -
cdr3_aa: CASSQDHGIYEQYF
cdr3_nt: TGCGCCAGCAGCCAAGATCACGGGATCTACGAGCAGTACTTC

d_call: TRBD2
v_call: TRBV12-3/TRBV12-4
j_call: TRBJ2-4
clone_size: -
cdr3_aa: CASSFPLAGMGKNIQYF
cdr3_nt: TGTGCCAGCAGTTTCCCATTAGCGGGGATGGGCAAAAACATTCAGTACTTC

d_call: -
v_call: TRBV29-1
j_call: TRBJ1-1
clone_size: -
cdr3_aa: CSVEPGRGTEAFF
cdr3_nt: TGCAGCGTTGAGCCGGGCCGAGGGACTGAAGCTTTCTTT